The subject of this entry is one TCR beta chain. Its antigen has not been determined. No base quality information exists; no much larger clone differs at one position. Library preparation was by the immunoSEQ multiplex PCR assay. As stored in TCRdb, this immuneACCESS dataset retains in-frame rearrangements with V and J assigned. A fraction of the clones does not appear; measured against another copy, unresolved V genes explain less than half of the discrepancy, and the remainder lacks a known reason. Counted in this sample were 150,000 to 200,000 clones; around 94% of them appeared once. Around 15% of the sample lies in the top ten. The CDR3 numbers 16 residues from cysteine through phenylalanine. This entry keeps only the CDR3 DNA: 48 bases, framed from base 1. Germline trimming: 0 bases from V, 6 bases from J; junction bases outside gene matches: 5. The germline V gene provides CDR1 MRHNA and CDR2 SNTAGT.

These data come from a study of control samples from healthy donors and cancer patients (TCRdb year 2020). Sequencing was done on a sample of PBMCs. The chain is assembled from TRBV6-4 and TRBJ2-3; 11 nucleotides in the junction match TRBD2. The sequence derives from a man in his sixties with colorectal cancer. The CDR3 protein sequence reads: CASSDSSSGGADTQYF. The DNA reads TGTGCCAGCAGTGACTCGAGTAGCGGGGGGGCGGATACGCAGTATTTT.